This T cell receptor beta chain was documented in a study of CD8 T cells in Susac syndrome. Study results and caveats: The study acknowledged a relatively small number of individuals in its TCR sequencing and HLA analysis.

An amount of RNA that ranged from roughly 0.45 to 1 ug was reverse transcribed with random hexamers. Coverage of TCR beta CDR3 amplification by immunoSEQ multiplex PCR extended to 54 Vbeta and 13 Jbeta. TCRdb reprocessed the immunoSEQ multiplex PCR reads via MiXCR and lists one record per CDR3 protein. The table lists roughly 200,000 distinct CDR3 sequences, 85% to 95% of them singletons. Sequencing of TCR beta was performed on blood CD8+ T cells and on blood CD4+ T cells. This clonotype has a handful of counts. Its antigen remains unknown. Sequencing input: CD4+ T cells from PBMCs. This clonotype originated in a human donor in good health.

DNA for the CDR3: TGTGCCAGCCAGCGGGCCGGCTTTGAGACCCAGTACTTC. It encodes CASQRAGFETQYF. The chain recombines TRBV6-1 with TRBJ2-5; maybe TRBD2 (6 bases). The CDR3 contains 13 residues. V was pared by 8 bases and J by 5 bases, with 15 bases between. CDR1 and CDR2 (germline): MNHNS, SASEGT.